This T cell receptor (beta chain) was obtained from a study of CD8 T cells in Susac syndrome. Reverse transcription of roughly 0.45 to 1 ug RNA used random hexamers. TCRdb recomputed calls from the immunoSEQ multiplex PCR reads with MiXCR, one row per CDR3 protein. Of roughly 150,000 distinct CDR3 sequences detected, approximately 94% appear once; the ten largest clones hold 0.085% to 0.095%. TCR beta sequences were obtained from blood CD8+ and CD4+ T cells. CD8+ and CD4+ T cells were negatively isolated; TEMRA cells were FACS-enriched. The sequence derives from a human donor with multiple sclerosis. Sequencing was done on a sample of CD4+ T cells from PBMCs.

The CDR3 here is CASSFWTSGNTEAFF. CDR3 nucleotide sequence: TGTGCCAGCAGTTTTTGGACATCGGGTAACACTGAAGCTTTCTTT. The rearrangement joins TRBV28 to TRBJ1-1, with D tentatively TRBD1 (5 bases). Germline lookup yields CDR1 MDHEN and CDR2 SYDVKM. The CDR3 sequence is 15 residues long. V lost 3 bases, J lost 2 bases, and 13 bases lay in between.